A single sample is the source of the 24 T cell receptor beta chains below, sequenced in a study of cytomegalovirus exposure and HLA in healthy donors. The study ran its PCR with 60 Vbeta and 13 Jbeta primers. Profiling relied on immunoSEQ multiplex PCR, and the TCRdb table lists in-frame clones only, not all of them. The sample has 150,000 to 200,000 clones; about 81% are singletons. Sequenced input: PBMCs. The receptor set was obtained from a man between 18 and 29 years old in good health and CMV-seronegative.

The rearrangement joins TRBV5-1 to TRBJ2-1, with a possible D match to TRBD1 (5 bases). Germline V gives CDR1 SGHRS, CDR2 YFSETQ. V was cut by 4 bases and J by 6 bases, with 20 bases left in between. The CDR3 sequence is 16 residues long. CDR3 loop: CASSAVGEPLTNEQFF. CDR3 DNA: TGCGCCAGCAGCGCGGTAGGGGAACCCCTTACCAATGAGCAGTTCTTC.

The chain combines TRBV4-3 with TRBJ2-7, with a possible D match to TRBD2 (6 bases). Deletions cut 1 base from V and 4 bases from J, with 17 bases between. The CDR3 sequence is 16 residues long. Germline V gene lookup returns CDR1 LGHNA and CDR2 YSLEER. The CDR3 here is CASSQGPTGGPYEQYF. The CDR3 DNA reads as TGCGCCAGCAGCCAAGGCCCAACAGGAGGGCCATACGAGCAGTACTTC.

This clone was picked up a small number of times. The V call is TRBV29-1, the J call TRBJ1-1, with TRBD1 as a possible D gene (6 bases). CDR1 is SQVTM, CDR2 ANQGSEA, per germline. This CDR3 is built from 14 residues. Trimming cost V 3 bases and J 0 bases, with 11 bases left between them. CDR3 nucleotide sequence: TGCAGCGTTGAGGACAGTCACATGAACACTGAAGCTTTCTTT. Amino acid sequence: CSVEDSHMNTEAFF.

The chain joins TRBV29-1 to TRBJ1-2, with 8 bases matching TRBD1. Germline CDR1 is SQVTM and CDR2 is ANQGSEA. The V and J ends lost 3 bases and 6 bases, in that order; junction bases with no gene match: 12. This CDR3 contains 15 residues. CDR3 loop: CSVDPLRTGSDGYTF. CDR3 DNA: TGCAGCGTTGACCCCTTAAGGACAGGGAGTGATGGCTACACCTTC. Looking up the rest from reference TRBV29-1 and TRBJ1-2 gives the full variable domain: SAVISQKPSRDICQRGTSLTIQCQVDSQVTMMFWYRQQPGQSLTLIATANQGSEATYESGFVIDKFPISRPNLTFSTLTVSNMSPEDSSIYLCSVDPLRTGSDGYTFGSGTRLTVV.

The chain combines TRBV28 with TRBJ2-7; 10 bases line up with TRBD1. V trimming: 9 bases; J trimming: 4 bases; junction bases outside the gene matches: 6. The V gene's germline CDR1 is MDHEN and CDR2 SYDVKM. The CDR3 has 13 amino acids. The CDR3, as DNA: TGTGCCAGTACATCGGGACAGGGGTACGAGCAGTACTTC. Protein sequence: CASTSGQGYEQYF.

V and J are TRBV7-9 and TRBJ1-2; TRBD1 is a possible D gene (5 bases). The CDR3 length is 14 residues. Trimming took 1 base from V and 4 from J, leaving 10 bases between them. The germline V gene has CDR1 SEHNR and CDR2 FQNEAQ (reference sequence). CDR3: CASSLEGLVYGYTF. CDR3 in DNA: TGTGCCAGCAGCTTAGAGGGGTTAGTCTATGGCTACACCTTC.

This chain connects TRBV27 to TRBJ2-1; D may be TRBD1 (7 bases). V was shortened by 8 bases and J by 7 bases, with 15 bases between the two germline ends. The CDR3 totals 13 residues. CDR1 is MNHEY, CDR2 SMNVEV, per germline (reference sequence). This CDR3 is CASSRGEVNEQFF. The CDR3 coding sequence is TGTGCCAGCTCCAGGGGGGAGGTAAATGAGCAGTTCTTC.

This chain connects TRBV9 to TRBJ2-1, with TRBD2 as a possible D gene (5 bases). The CDR3 has 15 amino acids. The V end lost 3 bases, the J end lost 5 bases, and 15 bases lay between the germline ends. Germline CDR1 is SGDLS and CDR2 is YYNGEE. CDR3 DNA sequence: TGTGCCAGCAGCGAGGAACGGGGTCATCACAATGAGCAGTTCTTC. It yields the protein CASSEERGHHNEQFF.

This chain joins TRBV5-8 and TRBJ2-1; D is perhaps TRBD2 (5 bases). The V and J ends lost 5 bases and 9 bases respectively, with 9 bases between them. Germline CDR1 reads SGHTS; CDR2 reads YDEGEE. The CDR3 contains 11 residues. The CDR3 nucleotides are TGTGCCAGCAGGGAACTAGTTGAGCAGTTCTTC. It specifies CASRELVEQFF.

The rearrangement joins TRBV18 to TRBJ2-1, with 7 bases identical to TRBD2. Germline V gives CDR1 KGHSH, CDR2 LQKENI. V gave up 2 bases and J gave up 15 bases; unmatched junction bases: 13. The CDR3 consists of 14 residues. In DNA, the CDR3 is TGTGCCAGCTCACCAGTCGCTAGCGGCGAGGTAGCGTTCTTC. Protein: CASSPVASGEVAFF.

This clone was found a few times. CDR3 nucleotide sequence: TGTGCCAGTAGTCAGTGGGCAGTTCAATTAGGTGGAAACACCATATATTTT. Its translation is CASSQWAVQLGGNTIYF. This chain uses TRBV19 with TRBJ1-3, with D unresolved. This CDR3 contains 17 residues. Trimming took 5 bases from V and 3 from J, leaving 20 bases between them. Germline V gene lookup returns CDR1 LNHDA and CDR2 SQIVND (reference sequence).

The J gene is TRBJ1-4, the V gene TRBV7-6; D may be TRBD1 (5 bases). Germline values: CDR1 SGHVS, CDR2 FNYEAQ. The CDR3 runs to 18 residues. Trimming took off 2 bases at V and 7 bases at J, with 23 bases between the two ends. CDR3 DNA sequence: TGTGCCAGCAGCTTACCCCCCTCTGCGGCAGGGATACGTGAAAAACTGTTTTTT. Its translation is CASSLPPSAAGIREKLFF. Using reference TRBV7-6 and TRBJ1-4 for the parts outside the CDR3, the full variable domain is GAGVSQSPRYKVTKRGQDVALRCDPISGHVSLYWYRQALGQGPEFLTYFNYEAQQDKSGLPNDRFSAERPEGSISTLTIQRTEQRDSAMYRCASSLPPSAAGIREKLFFGSGTQLSVL.

This clone was counted only a few times. The chain couples TRBV19 to TRBJ2-2; D possibly corresponds to TRBD1 (5 bases). Germline V gene data show CDR1 as LNHDA and CDR2 as SQIVND (reference sequence). This CDR3 region has 11 residues. V lost 1 base, J lost 15 bases, and 9 bases lay in between. CDR3: CASSIGQSVFF. As DNA, the CDR3 is TGTGCCAGTAGTATAGGACAGAGTGTGTTTTTT.

This chain uses TRBV18 with TRBJ2-1; D is ambiguous. Between the trimmed V and J ends, which lost 1 base and 6 bases, there was a span of 13 bases. This CDR3 has 15 amino acids. In germline, CDR1 is KGHSH, CDR2 LQKENI. The CDR3 nucleotides are TGTGCCAGCTCACCACTCGCGGCAGAGATCAATGAGCAGTTCTTC. This gives the protein CASSPLAAEINEQFF.

This clone appeared a single time. This sequence joins TRBV7-2 and TRBJ2-1, with 11 bases fitting TRBD2. Germline trimming cut 2 bases from V and 9 bases from J; bases unmatched to any gene: 15. Germline-derived CDR1 and CDR2 are SGHTA and FQGNSA. This CDR3 has 18 residues. CDR3 bases: TGTGCCAGCAGCTTAAAGGCTAGCGGGAGGCCCAAACCCCTTGAGCAGTTCTTC. It translates to CASSLKASGRPKPLEQFF. The variable domain in full, with the rest retrieved from reference TRBV7-2 and TRBJ2-1, is GAGVSQSPSNKVTEKGKDVELRCDPISGHTALYWYRQSLGQGLEFLIYFQGNSAPDKSGLPSDRFSAERTGGSVSTLTIQRTQQEDSAVYLCASSLKASGRPKPLEQFFGPGTRLTVL.

The rearrangement uses TRBV5-1 and TRBJ2-2; D might be TRBD1 (6 bases). CDR3 size: 16 residues. Looked up from germline, CDR1 is SGHRS and CDR2 is YFSETQ. Trimming pared 0 bases from V and 0 bases from J, leaving 9 bases between. The CDR3 is CASSLAGGANTGELFF. Written as DNA, the CDR3 is TGCGCCAGCAGCTTGGCTGGGGGCGCGAACACCGGGGAGCTGTTTTTT.

The chain links TRBV7-9 to TRBJ1-2, with TRBD1 matching over 7 bases. Germline V gives CDR1 SEHNR, CDR2 FQNEAQ (reference sequence). Trimming cost V 5 bases and J 4 bases; bases outside gene matches: 13. The CDR3 extends over 16 amino acids. The DNA of the CDR3 is TGTGCCAGCAGCACATCCTGGGCAGGGGGATCCTATGGCTACACCTTC. Translation gives CASSTSWAGGSYGYTF.

This clone was recorded once. V usage is TRBV29-1 and J usage is TRBJ1-2; no definite D call. With 4 bases removed from V and 6 bases from J, the gap between germline ends came to 15 bases. The CDR3 consists of 13 residues. Germline V gene data show CDR1 as SQVTM and CDR2 as ANQGSEA. The CDR3 DNA reads TGCAGCGTTGGCAGGAGGGAGAGAGATGGCTACACCTTC. Translation gives CSVGRRERDGYTF. Complete variable domain (other parts from reference TRBV29-1 and TRBJ1-2): SAVISQKPSRDICQRGTSLTIQCQVDSQVTMMFWYRQQPGQSLTLIATANQGSEATYESGFVIDKFPISRPNLTFSTLTVSNMSPEDSSIYLCSVGRRERDGYTFGSGTRLTVV.

This sequence joins TRBV27 and TRBJ2-2; 10 bases line up with TRBD2. The CDR3 has 16 residues. Germline V CDR1 and CDR2: MNHEY, SMNVEV (reference sequence). The V segment lost 7 bases and the J segment 2 bases; nucleotides outside the gene matches: 7. CDR3 DNA sequence: TGTGCCAGCAAGGGACTAGCGTGGGGCAACACCGGGGAGCTGTTTTTT. Amino acid sequence: CASKGLAWGNTGELFF.

The chain carries TRBV11-2 and TRBJ2-1; TRBD2 might be the D (6 bases). Trimming shortened V by 5 bases and J by 9 bases, and 17 bases separated the two germline ends. Germline V gene sequence: CDR1 SGHAT, CDR2 FQNNGV. This CDR3 has 14 amino acids. The CDR3 region is CASSPMTSFSEQFF. The CDR3 bases are TGTGCCAGCAGCCCCATGACTAGTTTTAGTGAGCAGTTCTTC. The full variable domain, in which reference TRBV11-2 and TRBJ2-1 provide the parts outside the CDR3, is EAGVAQSPRYKIIEKRQSVAFWCNPISGHATLYWYQQILGQGPKLLIQFQNNGVVDDSQLPKDRFSAERLKGVDSTLKIQPAKLEDSAVYLCASSPMTSFSEQFFGPGTRLTVL.

The rearrangement joins TRBV6-1 to TRBJ1-5; D unresolved. V was shortened by 9 bases and J by 5 bases, with 14 bases between the two germline ends. CDR1 is MNHNS and CDR2 is SASEGT in the germline V gene. The CDR3 contains 13 residues. The CDR3 DNA reads as TGTGCCAGTGGAATAGACACTGATCAGCCCCAGCATTTT. Translating it yields CASGIDTDQPQHF.

The chain joins TRBV7-2 to TRBJ2-2; D is uncertain. In germline, CDR1 is SGHTA, CDR2 FQGNSA. The CDR3 extends over 14 amino acids. Between the trimmed V and J ends, which lost 1 base and 1 base, there was a span of 4 bases. CDR3: CASSLVGNTGELFF. Written as DNA, the CDR3 is TGTGCCAGCAGCTTAGTCGGGAACACCGGGGAGCTGTTTTTT.

The chain employs TRBV6-5 and TRBJ2-3; D is uncertain. The V gene's germline CDR1 is MNHEY and CDR2 SVGAGI. Deletions cut 6 bases from V and 6 bases from J, with 13 bases between. The CDR3 sequence is 13 residues long. CDR3 loop: CASSYQVRDTQYF. CDR3 nucleotides: TGTGCCAGCAGCTATCAGGTCCGCGATACGCAGTATTTT.

CDR3 bases: TGTGCCAGCAGGGTGACAGTGACAAGCTCTGGAAACACCATATATTTT. The encoded protein is CASRVTVTSSGNTIYF. The V call is TRBV28, the J call TRBJ1-3, with D perhaps matching TRBD1 (5 bases). CDR1 is MDHEN, CDR2 SYDVKM, per germline. This CDR3 region has 16 residues. V was trimmed by 6 bases and J by 0 bases, leaving 15 bases between them. Filled out from reference TRBV28 and TRBJ1-3, the complete variable domain reads DVKVTQSSRYLVKRTGEKVFLECVQDMDHENMFWYRQDPGLGLRLIYFSYDVKMKEKGDIPEGYSVSREKKERFSLILESASTNQTSMYLCASRVTVTSSGNTIYFGEGSWLTVV.